Listed here are 8 T cell receptor beta chains from one sample, sequenced in a study of T cell repertoires in cytomegalovirus infection (dated by TCRdb to about 2019). For sequencing, an Illumina HiSeq 1500 was employed. The public reads were run again by TCRdb, first through fastp at Q25 and then through MiXCR, and only productive beta chains were kept. One record per CDR3 amino acid sequence lists the most common genes and DNA. Recorded for this sample are hundreds of thousands of distinct CDR3 sequences; under 55% of them occurred a single time. The top ten constitute around two fifths of the sample. The treatment or condition label, read with the paper, signifies: in vitro stimulation with specific CMV peptide epitopes to enrich CMV-specific T cells. For these receptors, no antigen is known. This material consisted of cultured PBMCs, taken from culture after CMV antigen stimulation. The receptors were gathered from a human donor in good health (CMV status not recorded). Some clones in this sample may be carry-over from other donors' samples.

This chain links TRBV7-4 with TRBJ2-2; no clear D. Trimming stripped 5 bases from V and 7 bases from J, with 14 bases between. The germline CDR1 and CDR2 sequences are SGHVT and SQSDAQ. This CDR3 has 14 residues. This CDR3 reads CASSRPPAGGELFF. CDR3 nucleotides: TGTGCCAGCAGCAGACCCCCGGCCGGCGGGGAGCTGTTTTTT.

The chain is built from TRBV12-3 or TRBV12-4 and TRBJ2-7; 7 nucleotides line up with TRBD2. Trimming took 5 bases from V and 0 from J; bases not matched to a gene: 4. The CDR3 covers 14 residues. In DNA, the CDR3 is TGTGCCAGCAGTCCAGCGGGGCGCTCCTACGAGCAGTACTTC. This sequence encodes CASSPAGRSYEQYF.

This clonotype was picked up a small number of times. This chain joins TRBV5-4 and TRBJ2-1; D may be TRBD2 (5 bases). This CDR3 has 16 residues. Germline assignment: CDR1 SGHNT and CDR2 YYREEE (reference sequence). Trimming cost V 4 bases and J 0 bases, with 14 bases left between them. Written as DNA, the CDR3 is TGTGCCAGCAGCCTGGGAGTGGCGGGCTCCTACAATGAGCAGTTCTTC. It is translated as CASSLGVAGSYNEQFF.

This chain joins TRBV6-2 or TRBV6-3 and TRBJ2-7, with D maybe TRBD2 (5 bases). V dropped 6 bases and J dropped 7 bases, with 13 bases sitting between them. This CDR3 is built from 12 residues. Per germline, CDR1 MNHEY and CDR2 SVGEGT. The CDR3 region is CASRRLASEQYF. In DNA form, the CDR3 reads TGTGCCAGCAGAAGGCTAGCATCTGAGCAGTACTTC.

This rearrangement joins TRBV7-2 to TRBJ2-5, with D possibly being TRBD2 (6 bases). The V end was cut by 4 bases, the J end by 0 bases, with 12 bases between. The germline CDR1 and CDR2 sequences are SGHTA and FQGNSA. The CDR3 runs to 15 residues. CDR3 in amino acids: CASSYGSWYQETQYF. The CDR3 DNA follows: TGTGCCAGCAGCTACGGGAGTTGGTACCAAGAGACCCAGTACTTC.

The chain employs TRBV10-1 and TRBJ2-3; 8 bases map to TRBD2. The CDR3 runs to 15 residues. With V trimmed by 11 bases and J by 2 bases, 12 bases remained unmatched. Germline loops: CDR1 WNHNN, CDR2 SYGVQD (reference sequence). In DNA, the CDR3 is TGCGCCTACCCCCTACCGGGAGGGTACACAGATACGCAGTATTTT. Protein product: CAYPLPGGYTDTQYF.

V is TRBV7-9 and J is TRBJ1-2, with no clear D. Germline V CDR1 and CDR2: SEHNR, FQNEAQ (reference sequence). V gave up 2 bases and J gave up 11 bases, with 12 bases separating them. CDR3 size: 12 residues. For the CDR3, the DNA is TGTGCCAGCAGCTTATCGGAGGAGGCTTACACCTTC. It codes for CASSLSEEAYTF.

The chain carries TRBV7-9 and TRBJ1-5; D is undetermined. V was trimmed by 5 bases and J by 8 bases, leaving 10 bases between them. Germline V gene lookup returns CDR1 SEHNR and CDR2 FQNEAQ (reference sequence). CDR3 length: 12 amino acids. The CDR3 DNA sequence: TGTGCCAGCAGCCAACCTGGGGAGCCCCAGCATTTT. Translation: CASSQPGEPQHF.